This T cell receptor beta chain derives from a study of blood T cell repertoires in COVID-19. Study background: The cDNA or gDNA used as material had been derived from T cells, B-cell-depleted T cells, or PBMCs.

The germline gives CDR1 SGHVS, CDR2 FNYEAQ. The CDR3 covers 16 residues. V was clipped by 4 bases and J by 3 bases; unmatched bases: 5. Measured with immunoSEQ multiplex PCR; TCRdb has only the in-frame clones, and not every one. The sample consists of fewer than 300,000 clones, 80% to 95% of them appearing once. Sample: PBMCs or T cells enriched from blood (not recorded which). This chain joins TRBV7-6 and TRBJ2-3, with 12 bases that match TRBD2. This sequence originates from a woman in her 30s who had recovered from COVID-19. The CDR3 nucleotides are TGTGCCAGCAGCTCTTCTAGCGGGGGGGTGACAGATACGCAGTATTTT. This codes for CASSSSSGGVTDTQYF.